The T cell receptor beta chain described here comes from a study of cytomegalovirus exposure and HLA in healthy donors. Study-level findings and limits: Testing in vitro showed a few CMV-associated chains specific for CMV antigens.

The CDR3 runs to 21 residues. Germline CDR1 reads MGHRA; CDR2 reads YSYEKL. V shed 4 bases, J shed 0 bases, and the junction held 19 bases outside the gene matches. About this clone: Its antigen is still unknown.

PCR used 60 Vbeta primers and 13 Jbeta primers. Clones were read by immunoSEQ multiplex PCR, and TCRdb kept only the in-frame ones, dropping some. This table has some 120,000 clones, about 80% appearing once. The sequence was obtained from a woman aged 40 to 49 in good health and CMV-seropositive. This chain joins TRBV4-1 and TRBJ2-2; 8 nucleotides align to TRBD2. Sequenced: PBMCs. The CDR3 nucleotides are TGCGCCAGCAGCCGAGGCACGATCGGGACTAGGAGCCACTCGAACACCGGGGAGCTGTTTTTT. This gives the protein CASSRGTIGTRSHSNTGELFF.